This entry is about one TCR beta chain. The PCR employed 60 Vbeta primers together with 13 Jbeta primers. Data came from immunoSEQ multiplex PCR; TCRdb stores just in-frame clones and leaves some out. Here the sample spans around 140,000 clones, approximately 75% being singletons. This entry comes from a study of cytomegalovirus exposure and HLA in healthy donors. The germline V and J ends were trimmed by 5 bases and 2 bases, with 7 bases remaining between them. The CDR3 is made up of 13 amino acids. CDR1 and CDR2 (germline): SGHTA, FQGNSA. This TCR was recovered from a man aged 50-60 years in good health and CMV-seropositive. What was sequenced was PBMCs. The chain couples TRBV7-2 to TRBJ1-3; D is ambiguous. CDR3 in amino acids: CASSPSAGNTIYF. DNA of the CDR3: TGTGCCAGCAGCCCGTCGGCTGGAAACACCATATATTTT.